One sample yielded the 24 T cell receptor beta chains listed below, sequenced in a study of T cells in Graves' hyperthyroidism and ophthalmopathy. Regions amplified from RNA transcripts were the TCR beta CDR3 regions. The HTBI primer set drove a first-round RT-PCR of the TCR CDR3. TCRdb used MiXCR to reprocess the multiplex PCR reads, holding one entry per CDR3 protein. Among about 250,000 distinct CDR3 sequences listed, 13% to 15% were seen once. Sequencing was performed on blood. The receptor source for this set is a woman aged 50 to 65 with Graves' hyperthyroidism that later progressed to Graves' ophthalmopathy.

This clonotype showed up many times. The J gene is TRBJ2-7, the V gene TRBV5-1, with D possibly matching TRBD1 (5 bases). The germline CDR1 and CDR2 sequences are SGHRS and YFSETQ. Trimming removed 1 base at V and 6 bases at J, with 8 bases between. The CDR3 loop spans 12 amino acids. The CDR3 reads CASSLKGPEQYF. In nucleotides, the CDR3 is TGCGCCAGCAGCTTGAAGGGGCCCGAGCAGTACTTC.

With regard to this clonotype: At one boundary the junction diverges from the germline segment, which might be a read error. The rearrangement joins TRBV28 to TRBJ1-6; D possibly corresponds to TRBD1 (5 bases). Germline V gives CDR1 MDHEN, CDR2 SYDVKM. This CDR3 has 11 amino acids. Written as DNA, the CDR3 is TGTGCCAGCAGTTTAGGGCAGGGAGTCGACTTT. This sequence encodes CASSLGQGVDF.

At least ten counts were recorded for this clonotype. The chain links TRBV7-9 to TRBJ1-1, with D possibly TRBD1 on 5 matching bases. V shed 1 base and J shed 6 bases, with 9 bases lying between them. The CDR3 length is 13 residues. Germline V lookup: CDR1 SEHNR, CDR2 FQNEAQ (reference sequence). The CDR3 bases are TGTGCCAGCAGCTTAGGGGGGGGGGCTGAAGCTTTCTTT. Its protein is CASSLGGGAEAFF.

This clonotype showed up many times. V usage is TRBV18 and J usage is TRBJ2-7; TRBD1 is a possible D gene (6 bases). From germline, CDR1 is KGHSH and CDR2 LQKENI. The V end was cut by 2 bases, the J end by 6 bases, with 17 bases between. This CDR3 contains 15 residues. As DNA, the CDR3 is TGTGCCAGCTCACCAGGTTCACAGGGTTCGGGCGAGCAGTACTTC. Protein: CASSPGSQGSGEQYF.

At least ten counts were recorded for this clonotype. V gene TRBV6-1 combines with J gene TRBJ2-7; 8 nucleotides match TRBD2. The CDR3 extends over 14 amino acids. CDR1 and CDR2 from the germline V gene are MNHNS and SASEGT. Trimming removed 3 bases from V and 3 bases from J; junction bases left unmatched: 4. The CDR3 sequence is CASSDWAGGYEQYF. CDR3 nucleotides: TGTGCCAGCAGTGACTGGGCGGGGGGCTACGAGCAGTACTTC.

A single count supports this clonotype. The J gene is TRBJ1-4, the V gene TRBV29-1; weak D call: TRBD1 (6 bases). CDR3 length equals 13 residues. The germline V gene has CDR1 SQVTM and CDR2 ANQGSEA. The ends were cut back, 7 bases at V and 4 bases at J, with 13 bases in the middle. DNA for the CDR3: TGCAGCGGGGAAGAAGGGGGTAATGAAAAACTGTTTTTT. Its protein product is CSGEEGGNEKLFF.

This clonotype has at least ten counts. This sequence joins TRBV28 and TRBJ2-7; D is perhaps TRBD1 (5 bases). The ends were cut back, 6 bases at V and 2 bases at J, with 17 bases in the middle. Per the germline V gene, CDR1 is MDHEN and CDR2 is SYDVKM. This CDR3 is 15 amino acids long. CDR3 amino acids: CASSQQETAPYEQYF. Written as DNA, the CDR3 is TGTGCCAGCAGCCAACAGGAGACGGCTCCCTACGAGCAGTACTTC.

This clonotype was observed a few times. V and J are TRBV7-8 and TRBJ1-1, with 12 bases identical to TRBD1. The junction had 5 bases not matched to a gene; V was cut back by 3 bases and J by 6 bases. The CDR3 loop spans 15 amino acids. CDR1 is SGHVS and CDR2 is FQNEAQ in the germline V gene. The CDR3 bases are TGTGCCAGCAGCTTGGTGGGACAGGGGGCCCCTGAAGCTTTCTTT. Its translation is CASSLVGQGAPEAFF.

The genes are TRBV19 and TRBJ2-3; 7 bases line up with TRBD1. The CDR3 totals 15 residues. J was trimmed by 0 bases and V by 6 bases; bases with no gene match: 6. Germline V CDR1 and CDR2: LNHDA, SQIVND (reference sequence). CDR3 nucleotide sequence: TGTGCCAGTAGACCCGCGACAGGGAGCACAGATACGCAGTATTTT. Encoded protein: CASRPATGSTDTQYF.

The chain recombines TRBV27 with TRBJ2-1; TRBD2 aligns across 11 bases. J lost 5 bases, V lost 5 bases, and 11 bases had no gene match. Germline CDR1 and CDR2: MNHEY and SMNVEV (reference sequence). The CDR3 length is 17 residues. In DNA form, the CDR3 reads TGTGCCAGCAGTAAATTAGCGGGAGGGCCGGGCCACAATGAGCAGTTCTTC. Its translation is CASSKLAGGPGHNEQFF.

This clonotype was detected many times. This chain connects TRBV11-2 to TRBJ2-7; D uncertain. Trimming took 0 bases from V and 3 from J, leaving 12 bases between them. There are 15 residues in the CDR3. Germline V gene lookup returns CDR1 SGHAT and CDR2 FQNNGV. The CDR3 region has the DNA TGTGCCAGCAGCTTAGATCTTGGTAACTTCTACGAGCAGTACTTC. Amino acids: CASSLDLGNFYEQYF.

The CDR3 DNA reads TGTGCCAGCAGTGAACGGGGGGGGGAGACCCAGTACTTC. The encoded protein is CASSERGGETQYF. J is TRBJ2-5 and V is TRBV6-1; 8 nucleotides agree with TRBD2. CDR3 length: 13 amino acids. V lost 2 bases, J lost 5 bases, and 1 base stayed unmatched. The germline V gene encodes CDR1 MNHNS and CDR2 SASEGT.

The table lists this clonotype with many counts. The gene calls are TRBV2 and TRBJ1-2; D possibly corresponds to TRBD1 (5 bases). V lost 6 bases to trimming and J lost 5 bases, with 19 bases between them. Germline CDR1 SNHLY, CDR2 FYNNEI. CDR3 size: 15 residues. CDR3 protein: CASRTTVPLKYGYTF. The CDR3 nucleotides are TGTGCCAGCAGAACGACAGTCCCCCTTAAGTATGGCTACACCTTC.

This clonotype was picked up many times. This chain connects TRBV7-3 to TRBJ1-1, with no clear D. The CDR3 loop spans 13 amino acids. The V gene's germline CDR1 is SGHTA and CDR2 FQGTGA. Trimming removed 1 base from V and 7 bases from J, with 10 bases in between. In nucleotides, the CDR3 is TGTGCCAGCAGCTTAAACGGCGCCAATGAAGCTTTCTTT. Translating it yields CASSLNGANEAFF.

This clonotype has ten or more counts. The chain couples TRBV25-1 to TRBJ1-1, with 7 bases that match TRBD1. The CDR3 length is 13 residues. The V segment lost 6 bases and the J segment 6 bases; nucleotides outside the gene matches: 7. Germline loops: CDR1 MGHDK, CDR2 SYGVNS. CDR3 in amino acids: CASRGDSWAEAFF. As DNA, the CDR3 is TGTGCCAGCAGGGGGGACAGCTGGGCTGAAGCTTTCTTT.

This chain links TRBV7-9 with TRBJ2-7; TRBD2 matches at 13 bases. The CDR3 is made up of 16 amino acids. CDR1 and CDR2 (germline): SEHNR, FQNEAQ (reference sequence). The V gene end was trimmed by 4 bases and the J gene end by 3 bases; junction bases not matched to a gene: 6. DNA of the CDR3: TGTGCCAGCAGCTGGCCGGGACTAGCGGGACGCTACGAGCAGTACTTC. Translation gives CASSWPGLAGRYEQYF.

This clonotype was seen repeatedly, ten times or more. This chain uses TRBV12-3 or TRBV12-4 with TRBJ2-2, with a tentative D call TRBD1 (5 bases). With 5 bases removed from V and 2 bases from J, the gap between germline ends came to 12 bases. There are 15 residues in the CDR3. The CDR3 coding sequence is TGTGCCAGCAGTCGGTCCCAGGGCAACACCGGGGAGCTGTTTTTT. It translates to CASSRSQGNTGELFF.

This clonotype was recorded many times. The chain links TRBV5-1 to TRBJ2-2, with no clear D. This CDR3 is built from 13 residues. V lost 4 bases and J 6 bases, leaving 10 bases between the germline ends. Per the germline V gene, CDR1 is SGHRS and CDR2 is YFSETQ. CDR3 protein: CASSPDVPGELFF. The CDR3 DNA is TGCGCCAGCAGCCCGGACGTCCCCGGGGAGCTGTTTTTT.

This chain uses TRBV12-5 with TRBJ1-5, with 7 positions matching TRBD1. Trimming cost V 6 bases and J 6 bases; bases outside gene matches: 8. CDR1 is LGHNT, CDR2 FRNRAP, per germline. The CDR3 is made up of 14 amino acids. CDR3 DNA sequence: TGTGCTAGTGGGCGACAGGGTGGCAGTCAGCCCCAGCATTTT. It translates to CASGRQGGSQPQHF. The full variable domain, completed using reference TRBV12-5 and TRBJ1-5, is DARVTQTPRHKVTEMGQEVTMRCQPILGHNTVFWYRQTMMQGLELLAYFRNRAPLDDSGMPKDRFSAEMPDATLATLKIQPSEPRDSAVYFCASGRQGGSQPQHFGDGTRLSIL.

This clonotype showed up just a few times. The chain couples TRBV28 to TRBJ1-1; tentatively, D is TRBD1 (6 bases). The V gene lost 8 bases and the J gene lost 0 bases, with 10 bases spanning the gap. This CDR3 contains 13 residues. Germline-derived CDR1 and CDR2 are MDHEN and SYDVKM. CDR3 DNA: TGTGCCAGCGACAGGACCATGAACACTGAAGCTTTCTTT. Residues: CASDRTMNTEAFF.

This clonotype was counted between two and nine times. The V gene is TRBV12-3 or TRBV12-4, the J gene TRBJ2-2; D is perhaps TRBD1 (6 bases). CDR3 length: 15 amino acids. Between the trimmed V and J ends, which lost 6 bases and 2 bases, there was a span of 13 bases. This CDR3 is CASSPYRVNTGELFF. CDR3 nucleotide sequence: TGTGCCAGCAGCCCATACAGGGTTAACACCGGGGAGCTGTTTTTT.

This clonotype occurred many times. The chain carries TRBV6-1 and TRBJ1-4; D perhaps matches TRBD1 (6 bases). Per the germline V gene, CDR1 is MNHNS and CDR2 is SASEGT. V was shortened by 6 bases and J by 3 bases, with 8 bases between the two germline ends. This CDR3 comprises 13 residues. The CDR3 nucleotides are TGTGCCAGCAGACAGGGACCTAATGAAAAACTGTTTTTT. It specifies CASRQGPNEKLFF.

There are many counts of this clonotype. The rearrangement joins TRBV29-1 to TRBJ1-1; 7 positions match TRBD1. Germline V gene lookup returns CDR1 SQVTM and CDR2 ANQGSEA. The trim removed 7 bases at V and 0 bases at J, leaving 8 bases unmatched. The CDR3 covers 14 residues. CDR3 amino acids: CSADPGTVNTEAFF. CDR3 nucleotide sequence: TGCAGCGCAGATCCCGGGACAGTGAACACTGAAGCTTTCTTT.

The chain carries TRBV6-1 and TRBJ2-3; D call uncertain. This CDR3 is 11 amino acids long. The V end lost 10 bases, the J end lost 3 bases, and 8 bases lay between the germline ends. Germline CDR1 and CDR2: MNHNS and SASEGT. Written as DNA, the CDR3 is TGTGCCACCTCCCGTACAGATACGCAGTATTTT. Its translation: CATSRTDTQYF.